These T cell receptor beta chains were read from a single sample in a study of blood T cell repertoires in COVID-19. Produced via immunoSEQ multiplex PCR; TCRdb's table is partial and in-frame only. The table lists about 180,000 clones, approximately 80% of them singletons. What was sequenced was peripheral blood. These receptors were obtained from a human donor in a cohort sampled during active COVID-19. CDR3s include the opening cysteine and the closing phenylalanine or tryptophan. A D gene is named only where the DNA matches it firmly.

>NA|TRBJ1-2|TRBV12-3/TRBV12-4
CASSLSGNGYTF
TGTGCCAGCAGTTTATCAGGGAATGGCTACACCTTC
>TRBD1|TRBJ1-2|TRBV12-3/TRBV12-4
CASSVQGNYGYTF
TGTGCCAGCAGCGTACAGGGGAACTATGGCTACACCTTC
>NA|TRBJ1-5|TRBV7-2
CASSLTDSGNQPQHF
TGTGCCAGCAGCTTAACCGACAGTGGCAATCAGCCCCAGCATTTT
>TRBD1|TRBJ1-5|TRBV19
CASSETGGSNQPQHF
TGTGCCAGTAGTGAGACAGGGGGTAGCAATCAGCCCCAGCATTTT
>NA|TRBJ1-4|TRBV9
CASSVTGEAWEKLFF
TGTGCCAGCAGCGTAACGGGGGAGGCTTGGGAAAAACTGTTTTTT
>NA|TRBJ2-7|TRBV29-1
CSTGFSYEQYF
TGCAGCACAGGATTCTCCTACGAGCAGTACTTC
>NA|TRBJ1-3|TRBV12-3/TRBV12-4
CASSLSRNTIYF
TGTGCCAGCAGTTTATCTAGAAACACCATATATTTT
>TRBD2|TRBJ2-2|TRBV4-2
CASSPRGRGTGELFF
TGTGCCAGCAGCCCCCGTGGGCGGGGGACCGGGGAGCTGTTTTTT
>TRBD1|TRBJ2-3|TRBV10-3
CAGGQTQRTDTQYF
TGTGCCGGGGGACAGACCCAACGCACAGATACGCAGTATTTT
>TRBD1|TRBJ1-1|TRBV7-2
CASSSRDRGHRDTEAFF
TGTGCCAGCAGCTCCCGGGACAGGGGGCATCGGGACACTGAAGCTTTCTTT